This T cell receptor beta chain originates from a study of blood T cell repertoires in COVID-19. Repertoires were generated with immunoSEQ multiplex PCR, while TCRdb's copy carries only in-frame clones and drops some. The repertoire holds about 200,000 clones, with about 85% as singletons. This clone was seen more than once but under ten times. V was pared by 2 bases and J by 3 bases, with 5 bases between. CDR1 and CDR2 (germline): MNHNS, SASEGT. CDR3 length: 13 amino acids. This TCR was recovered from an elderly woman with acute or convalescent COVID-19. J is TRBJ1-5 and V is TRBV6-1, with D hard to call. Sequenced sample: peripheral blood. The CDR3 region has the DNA TGTGCCAGCAGTGAACAGGTCAATCAGCCCCAGCATTTT. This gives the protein CASSEQVNQPQHF.